Listed here are 19 T cell receptor beta chains from one sample, sequenced in a study of blood T cell repertoires in COVID-19. Repertoires were generated with immunoSEQ multiplex PCR, while TCRdb's copy carries only in-frame clones and drops some. The sample records almost 350,000 clones, about 90% being singletons. The sequenced material came from PBMCs or T cells enriched from blood (not recorded which). These receptors were obtained from a woman in her thirties who had been exposed to COVID-19.

The chain links TRBV7-3 to TRBJ2-1, with 9 bases lining up with TRBD2. Germline V gene lookup returns CDR1 SGHTA and CDR2 FQGTGA. The CDR3 sequence is 19 residues long. Trimming removed 1 base from V and 5 bases from J; junction bases left unmatched: 15. CDR3 amino acids: CASSLSKFGRAGGNNEQFF. The CDR3 nucleotides are TGTGCCAGCAGCTTAAGCAAATTCGGTAGAGCGGGAGGTAACAATGAGCAGTTCTTC.

V is TRBV29-1 and J is TRBJ2-1, with 10 bases that match TRBD1. CDR3 length: 15 amino acids. The ends lost 5 bases at V and 3 bases at J; junction bases unmatched: 7. The germline gives CDR1 SQVTM, CDR2 ANQGSEA. CDR3 DNA: TGCAGCGTTTCACTCGGGACAGGGGACTACAATGAGCAGTTCTTC. Translating it yields CSVSLGTGDYNEQFF.

This chain connects TRBV3-1 (or the pseudogene TRBV3-2) to TRBJ2-1; D perhaps matches TRBD2 (6 bases). The germline CDR1 and CDR2 sequences are LGHDT and YNNKEL (reference sequence). The CDR3 runs 14 residues. Trimming took off 1 base at V and 7 bases at J, with 11 bases between the two ends. The CDR3 loop reads CASSQGGTINEQFF. The CDR3 region has the DNA TGTGCCAGCAGCCAAGGCGGGACCATAAATGAGCAGTTCTTC.

This chain links TRBV2 with TRBJ2-5; the D gene is possibly TRBD1 (5 bases). V lost 8 bases to trimming and J lost 2 bases, with 12 bases between them. From germline, CDR1 is SNHLY and CDR2 FYNNEI. The CDR3 spans 13 residues. The CDR3 sequence is CASGYQGQETQYF. The DNA of the CDR3 is TGTGCCAGCGGATACCAGGGACAAGAGACCCAGTACTTC.

The rearrangement joins TRBV20-1 to TRBJ2-7; a possible D gene is TRBD2 (6 bases). V gave up 3 bases and J gave up 3 bases, with 6 bases separating them. This CDR3 contains 11 residues. CDR1 and CDR2 (germline): DFQATT, SNEGSKA (reference sequence). In DNA form, the CDR3 reads TGCAGTGCTAGGGGACTCTACGAGCAGTACTTC. Translating it yields CSARGLYEQYF.

The CDR3 region has the DNA TGTGCCAGCAGCCCCCGGGACTTTAATTACGAGCAGTACTTC. As protein: CASSPRDFNYEQYF. V and J are TRBV3-1 (or the pseudogene TRBV3-2) and TRBJ2-7; tentatively, D is TRBD2 (6 bases). Trimming shortened V by 4 bases and J by 4 bases, and 14 bases separated the two germline ends. Germline CDR1 reads LGHDT; CDR2 reads YNNKEL (reference sequence). This CDR3 is 14 amino acids long.

The chain carries TRBV18 and TRBJ1-3; TRBD1 might be the D (5 bases). V was trimmed by 4 bases and J by 6 bases, leaving 13 bases between them. CDR1 is KGHSH and CDR2 is LQKENI in the germline V gene. This CDR3 spans 14 amino acids. This CDR3 reads CASSRGELSNTIYF. The CDR3 region has the DNA TGTGCCAGCTCACGGGGGGAGTTATCAAACACCATATATTTT.

The V gene is TRBV19, the J gene TRBJ1-5, with D unresolved. This CDR3 comprises 13 residues. The V end lost 5 bases, the J end lost 3 bases, and 8 bases lay between the germline ends. Germline values: CDR1 LNHDA, CDR2 SQIVND (reference sequence). The CDR3 loop reads CASSRGLNQPQHF. For the CDR3, the DNA is TGTGCCAGTAGTCGGGGTCTCAATCAGCCCCAGCATTTT.

This clone occurred a few times. The J gene is TRBJ1-2, the V gene TRBV9; no clear D. V shed 4 bases and J shed 4 bases, with 17 bases lying between them. Per the germline V gene, CDR1 is SGDLS and CDR2 is YYNGEE. This CDR3 contains 15 residues. The CDR3 DNA is TGTGCCAGCAGCCCCGAAGATTCTTGGCCCTATGGCTACACCTTC. It is translated as CASSPEDSWPYGYTF.

The genes are TRBV27 and TRBJ2-1; D perhaps matches TRBD2 (5 bases). This CDR3 has 14 residues. Germline CDR1 reads MNHEY; CDR2 reads SMNVEV (reference sequence). Trimming removed 2 bases from V and 3 bases from J, with 8 bases in between. The CDR3 coding sequence is TGTGCCAGCAGTTTAACGGGAAACTACAATGAGCAGTTCTTC. Its translation is CASSLTGNYNEQFF.

The rearrangement joins TRBV11-2 to TRBJ2-7; D is possibly TRBD1 (6 bases). Trimming pared 0 bases from V and 2 bases from J, leaving 11 bases between. Germline values: CDR1 SGHAT, CDR2 FQNNGV. The CDR3 extends over 15 amino acids. Here the CDR3 reads CASSLEGDTTYEQYF. The CDR3 bases are TGTGCCAGCAGCTTAGAGGGGGACACTACCTACGAGCAGTACTTC.

The count of this clone is one. This rearrangement joins TRBV5-1 to TRBJ2-2; 7 positions agree with TRBD1. Germline CDR1 is SGHRS and CDR2 is YFSETQ. V shed 1 base and J 7 bases; nucleotides not matched to a gene: 10. The CDR3 runs 16 residues. The CDR3 sequence is CASSLTVTGVSGELFF. CDR3 in DNA: TGCGCCAGCAGCTTGACCGTTACAGGGGTGAGCGGGGAGCTGTTTTTT. The whole variable domain, filled in from reference TRBV5-1 and TRBJ2-2, reads KAGVTQTPRYLIKTRGQQVTLSCSPISGHRSVSWYQQTPGQGLQFLFEYFSETQRNKGNFPGRFSGRQFSNSRSEMNVSTLELGDSALYLCASSLTVTGVSGELFFGEGSRLTVL.

CDR3 nucleotides: TGTGCCAGCGCTATAGCGGGAGGGCCCGCCGAGCAGTACTTC. Translated, it gives CASAIAGGPAEQYF. The chain carries TRBV25-1 and TRBJ2-7; 11 bases match TRBD2. This CDR3 has 14 residues. V lost 8 bases and J lost 6; bases outside the gene matches: 9. From germline, CDR1 is MGHDK and CDR2 SYGVNS.

This chain uses TRBV28 with TRBJ2-7; D is ambiguous. This CDR3 contains 12 residues. V lost 8 bases, J lost 2 bases, and 10 bases lay in between. Germline-derived CDR1 and CDR2 are MDHEN and SYDVKM. In DNA, the CDR3 is TGTGCCAGCCACCGACTGCCCTACGAGCAGTACTTC. Its protein is CASHRLPYEQYF.

V is TRBV11-2 and J is TRBJ1-3; TRBD1 might be the D (5 bases). Trimming removed 5 bases at V and 0 bases at J, with 14 bases between. CDR1 SGHAT and CDR2 FQNNGV come from the germline V gene. The CDR3 sequence is 16 residues long. CDR3 DNA sequence: TGTGCCAGCAGCCCCGGCCAGGGCTCCTCTGGAAACACCATATATTTT. Its protein is CASSPGQGSSGNTIYF. The variable domain in full, completed from reference TRBV11-2 and TRBJ1-3, reads EAGVAQSPRYKIIEKRQSVAFWCNPISGHATLYWYQQILGQGPKLLIQFQNNGVVDDSQLPKDRFSAERLKGVDSTLKIQPAKLEDSAVYLCASSPGQGSSGNTIYFGEGSWLTVV.

The chain is built from TRBV6-5 and TRBJ1-1; no reliable D call. The germline CDR1 and CDR2 sequences are MNHEY and SVGAGI. Trimming cost V 6 bases and J 4 bases, with 15 bases left between them. The CDR3 totals 14 residues. CDR3 sequence reads: CASSQRREATEAFF. CDR3 in DNA: TGTGCCAGCAGCCAACGCCGGGAGGCCACTGAAGCTTTCTTT.

This sequence joins TRBV29-1 and TRBJ1-1; D gene uncertain. Germline V gene data show CDR1 as SQVTM and CDR2 as ANQGSEA. The CDR3 length is 12 residues. Between the trimmed V and J ends, which lost 7 bases and 8 bases, there was a span of 17 bases. The CDR3 DNA reads TGCAGCGCCCAGCAAGTGGGCTACGAAGCTTTCTTT. This gives the protein CSAQQVGYEAFF.

The chain carries TRBV28 and TRBJ2-7, with a weak D call TRBD1 (6 bases). CDR1 MDHEN and CDR2 SYDVKM come from the germline V gene. Trimming took off 0 bases at V and 0 bases at J, with 6 bases between the two ends. This CDR3 is 14 amino acids long. CDR3 sequence reads: CASSLWTGSYEQYF. DNA for the CDR3: TGTGCCAGCAGTTTATGGACAGGCTCCTACGAGCAGTACTTC. The variable domain in full, with the rest retrieved from reference TRBV28 and TRBJ2-7, is DVKVTQSSRYLVKRTGEKVFLECVQDMDHENMFWYRQDPGLGLRLIYFSYDVKMKEKGDIPEGYSVSREKKERFSLILESASTNQTSMYLCASSLWTGSYEQYFGPGTRLTVT.

The chain carries TRBV6-5 and TRBJ1-1; 7 positions agree with TRBD1. J gave up 3 bases and V 4 bases, and 5 bases lay outside the gene matches. The CDR3 loop spans 14 amino acids. The germline V gene has CDR1 MNHEY and CDR2 SVGAGI. Here the CDR3 DNA reads TGTGCCAGCAGTTCCCGGGACAGCTACACTGAAGCTTTCTTT. It codes for CASSSRDSYTEAFF.